This T cell receptor (beta chain) is from a study of memory CD4+ T cells and cytomegalovirus serostatus (dated by TCRdb to about 2019). Regarding the study in general: The cohort comprised about 33 healthy Belgian adults, 9 CMV seropositive and some 24 CMV seronegative. CD4+ memory TCRbeta repertoires of a Belgian cohort with known cytomegalovirus serostatus were sequenced in order to replicate a published TCR-based CMV serostatus classifier.

On the study overall, not on this receptor specifically: The original-framework classifier achieved a median bootstrapped AUC of about 0.95 with a 95% CI of 0.76-1.00 on the Belgian cohort. The results were interpreted as suggesting that the CMV-associated TCR signature is largely present in the CD4+ memory repertoire. Of 164 previously reported CMV-associated TCRbeta sequences, approximately 70 appeared in the CD4+ memory repertoires, each in one to five individuals. Unlike the original study, which covered naive and memory CD4+ and CD8+ populations, the Belgian study sequenced only CD4+CD45RO+ memory cells. CMV serostatus prediction reached a median bootstrapped AUC of roughly 0.96 with the original framework and just under 0.93 with a US-trained random forest.

The Quick-DNA Microprep Kit was used to extract genomic DNA from the sorted cells. Amplification of TCRbeta DNA was done with the immunoSEQ hsTCRbeta kit, following the protocol from the manufacturer. TCRbeta libraries were sequenced on an Illumina MiSeq instrument. Under the source paper's analysis protocol: Once out-of-frame sequences had been removed, 2,200,000 or so distinct TCRbeta sequences were left, which works out to an average of around 67,000 per individual. Two values were used to score each individual: the count of roughly 180 previously reported CMV-associated TCRbeta sequences and the total count of productive distinct TCRbeta sequences. A beta-binomial model was reimplemented in Python, and scikit-learn random forests with default parameters were trained on US cohort data. Classifier performance on the Belgian cohort was summarized as median AUC with percentile confidence intervals calculated over 10,000 bootstrap iterations. Held by TCRdb, this immuneACCESS table contains in-frame sequences only and omits some clones. Under half of the omission traces to an unresolved V gene where checked; the cause of the rest is unknown. Clone size and the V and J calls come from that table; the DNA yielded D and trimming. The sample table contains more than 45,000 clones; only one count was recorded for 82% of them. The ten top clones hold about 0.6% of the sample.

The CDR3 measures 15 amino acids from cysteine to phenylalanine. Only the CDR3 region is kept as DNA, spanning 45 bases read in frame from base 1. CDR1 and CDR2, looked up from the germline V gene, are SGHAT and FQNNGV. The junction shows trimming of 5 bases on V and 7 bases on J, and the gene matches do not reach 9 bases of it. A FACSAria II was used to sort memory CD4+ T cells, defined as single viable CD3+CD4+CD8-CD45RO+ cells. To determine CMV serostatus, a Roche Elecsys assay was used that detects serum IgG against CMV pp150, pp28, p38 and p52. After the samples were thawed, total CD4+ T cells were enriched through positive selection using CD4 magnetic microbeads. The samples came from a different study that was designed specifically to examine the CD4+ T cell memory repertoire. Peripheral blood mononuclear cells were isolated and cryopreserved according to standard operating procedures, and serum was kept at -80 degrees C. The staining relied on CD3-PerCP (BW264/56), CD4-APC (RPA-T4), CD45RO-PE (UCHT1) and CD8-Pacific Orange (3B5) antibodies, and Sytox blue was used to exclude non-viable cells.

As concerns this clone: This receptor's antigen is unknown. No quality values exist for individual bases; no much larger clone is one base distant.

Sequencing was performed on memory CD4+ T cells from blood. This TCR came from an adult in good health and CMV-seronegative. The rearranged segments are TRBV11-2 and TRBJ1-4, and TRBD1 aligns with 8 junction nucleotides. The sequence in DNA is TGTGCCAGCAGCGTCCAGGGGGCGCGGGGTGAAAAACTGTTTTTT. This codes for CASSVQGARGEKLFF.